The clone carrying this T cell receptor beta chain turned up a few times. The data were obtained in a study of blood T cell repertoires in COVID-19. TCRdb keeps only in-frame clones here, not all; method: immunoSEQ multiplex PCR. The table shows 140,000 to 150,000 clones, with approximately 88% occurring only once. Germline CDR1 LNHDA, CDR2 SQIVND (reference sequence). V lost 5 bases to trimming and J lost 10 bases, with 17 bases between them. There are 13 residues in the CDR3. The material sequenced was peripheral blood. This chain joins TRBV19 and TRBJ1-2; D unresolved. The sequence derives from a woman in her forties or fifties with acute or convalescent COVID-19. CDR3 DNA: TGTGCCAGTAGTGATGGGTACAGAGCTCACTACACCTTC. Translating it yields CASSDGYRAHYTF.